This T cell receptor (beta chain) emerged from a study of CD8+CD57+ T cells in acquired aplastic anemia. Study summary: Sorted CD4+ and CD8+ cells gave an average of approximately 3 ug of DNA. Study conclusions and caveats: Sharing between patients and controls was observed for twenty-nine CD8+ CDR3 sequences.

TCR beta VDJ and CDR3 profiles were obtained from a genomic DNA template. One entry per CDR3 protein results from TCRdb running MiXCR on the reads. The repertoire holds approximately 270,000 distinct CDR3 sequences, with approximately 57% as singletons. This clonotype was picked up many times. Its antigen is still unknown. CDR1 LGHNT and CDR2 FRNRAP come from the germline V gene. The CDR3 contains 15 residues. V shed 7 bases, J shed 4 bases, and the junction held 8 bases outside the gene matches. The specimen was sorted CD4+, CD8+, or CD8+CD57+ T cells (not recorded which) from PBMCs. This receptor was obtained from a human donor with severe aplastic anemia or a healthy control (not recorded which). This sequence joins TRBV12-5 and TRBJ1-2; 11 bases map to TRBD1. The CDR3 spells CASAPDRGLIYGYTF. DNA of the CDR3: TGTGCTAGTGCCCCGGACAGGGGGCTTATCTATGGCTACACCTTC.